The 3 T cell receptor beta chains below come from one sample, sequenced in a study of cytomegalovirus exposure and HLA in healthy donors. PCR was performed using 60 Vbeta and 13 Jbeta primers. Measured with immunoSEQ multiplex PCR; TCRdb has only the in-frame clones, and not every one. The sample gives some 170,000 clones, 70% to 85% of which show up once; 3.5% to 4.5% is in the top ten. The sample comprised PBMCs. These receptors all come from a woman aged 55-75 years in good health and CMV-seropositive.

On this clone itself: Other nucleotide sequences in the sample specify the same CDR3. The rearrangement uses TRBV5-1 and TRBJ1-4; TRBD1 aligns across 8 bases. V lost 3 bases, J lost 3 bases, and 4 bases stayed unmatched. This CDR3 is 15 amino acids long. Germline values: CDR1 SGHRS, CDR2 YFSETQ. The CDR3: CASSSRTGPNEKLFF. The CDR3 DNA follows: TGCGCCAGCAGCTCAAGGACAGGGCCTAATGAAAAACTGTTTTTT.

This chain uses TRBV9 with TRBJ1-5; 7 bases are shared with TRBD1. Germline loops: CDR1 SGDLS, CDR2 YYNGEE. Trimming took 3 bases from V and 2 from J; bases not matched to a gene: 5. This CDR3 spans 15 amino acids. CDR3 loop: CASSESGQRNQPQHF. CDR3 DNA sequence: TGTGCCAGCAGCGAGTCGGGACAGCGCAATCAGCCCCAGCATTTT.

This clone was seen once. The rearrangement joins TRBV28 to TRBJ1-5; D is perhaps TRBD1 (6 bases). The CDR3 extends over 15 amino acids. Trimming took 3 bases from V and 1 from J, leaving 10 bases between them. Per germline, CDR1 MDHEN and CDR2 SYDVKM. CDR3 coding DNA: TGTGCCAGCAGTTTGTCAGGGGCGAGCAATCAGCCCCAGCATTTT. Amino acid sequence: CASSLSGASNQPQHF.